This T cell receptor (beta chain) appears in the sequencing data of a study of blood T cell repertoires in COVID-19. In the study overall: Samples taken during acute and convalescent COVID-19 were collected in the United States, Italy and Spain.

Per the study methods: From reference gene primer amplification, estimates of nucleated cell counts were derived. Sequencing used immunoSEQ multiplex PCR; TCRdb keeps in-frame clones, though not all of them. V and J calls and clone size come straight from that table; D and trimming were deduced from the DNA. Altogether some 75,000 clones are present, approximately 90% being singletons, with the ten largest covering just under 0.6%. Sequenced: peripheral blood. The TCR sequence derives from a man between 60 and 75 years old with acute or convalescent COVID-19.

CDR3 nucleotides: TGTGCCACCAGTGACCCGAGCGGGGGGACCACAGATACGCAGTATTTT. As protein: CATSDPSGGTTDTQYF. The chain is built from TRBV24-1 and TRBJ2-3; 9 bases align to TRBD2. The CDR3 sequence is 16 residues long. With V trimmed by 4 bases and J by 2 bases, 6 bases remained unmatched. Germline CDR1 and CDR2: KGHDR and SFDVKD.